This T cell receptor beta chain appears in the sequencing data of a study of beta chain features in type 1 diabetes. Overall study results and limits: Within each of all four CD4+ subsets, Type 1 diabetes patients had TCRB CDR3s that were moderately but significantly shorter. Compared with healthy donors, patients appeared to share more similar naive, central memory and regulatory TCRB repertoires. Insertions at VDJ junctions were less frequent in type 1 diabetes patients. These patients also deleted more nucleotides at the same junctions. In these data, an HLA type influence on TCRB rearrangement remained unresolved.

In regard to this clone: Its specificity is unknown.

The CDR3 covers 13 residues. Germline trimming cut 4 bases from V and 4 bases from J; bases unmatched to any gene: 2. Germline CDR1 is MNHEY and CDR2 is SMNVEV (reference sequence). Reverse transcribing all isolated RNA meant expressed TCRB transcripts were sequenced. Reads from naive, central memory and regulatory T cell samples averaged approximately 3.7 million. Some clones are missing from TCRdb's copy, which holds only in-frame ones; the method was immunoSEQ multiplex PCR. The sample lists around 97,000 clones, 28% occurring once. The TCR comes from a woman between 18 and 29 years old with type 1 diabetes. The rearrangement joins TRBV27 to TRBJ1-2; TRBD1 matches 8 bases. The sequenced sample was central memory CD4+ T cells from blood. The CDR3 protein is CASSSQGGYGYTF. The DNA for the CDR3 is TGTGCCAGCAGTTCACAGGGGGGCTATGGCTACACCTTC.